Listed below are T cell receptor beta chains from one sample, sequenced in a study of blood T cell repertoires in COVID-19. TCRdb's copy holds only in-frame clones and misses some; the assay was immunoSEQ multiplex PCR. This table holds about 320,000 clones, more than 70% found once. The sequencing sample was made of peripheral blood. All receptors come from a woman aged 30 to 39 with COVID-19, enrolled during active disease. Both conserved end residues are part of each CDR3. The D gene is left open where the match is weak. Some rows have no size entry. The others give once, few or many, or a class for an expanded clone.

>TRBV6-5|TRBJ2-3|NA|NA
CASSYFGQNTDTQYF
TGTGCCAGCAGTTACTTTGGACAGAACACAGATACGCAGTATTTT
>TRBV2|TRBJ2-5|NA|NA
CASSAGDSRETQYF
TGTGCCAGCAGTGCAGGGGATTCTAGAGAGACCCAGTACTTC
>TRBV28|TRBJ1-6|NA|NA
CASWSGIYNSPLHF
TGTGCCAGCTGGTCCGGGATATATAATTCACCCCTCCACTTT
>TRBV7-6|TRBJ2-1|TRBD2|once
CASSIVAGGHNEQFF
TGTGCCAGCAGCATCGTGGCGGGGGGGCACAATGAGCAGTTCTTC
>TRBV7-9|TRBJ2-6|NA|NA
CASSHGLGRGSGANVLTF
TGTGCCAGCAGCCATGGTCTTGGGCGAGGGTCTGGGGCCAACGTCCTGACTTTC
>TRBV11-2|TRBJ2-3|NA|NA
CASRKPGSALKTQYF
TGTGCCAGTCGAAAACCAGGCTCTGCCCTTAAGACGCAGTATTTT
>TRBV12-3/TRBV12-4|TRBJ1-5|NA|NA
CASRKGLNQPQHF
TGTGCCAGCAGAAAAGGACTCAATCAGCCCCAGCATTTT
>TRBV18|TRBJ1-5|NA|NA
CASSHREDSNQPQHF
TGTGCCAGCTCACACAGGGAAGATAGCAATCAGCCCCAGCATTTT
>TRBV11-3|TRBJ1-1|NA|NA
CASSLEQSNTEAFF
TGTGCCAGCAGCTTGGAACAGTCGAACACTGAAGCTTTCTTT
>TRBV28|TRBJ2-5|NA|NA
CASSLVPNSYQETQYF
TGTGCCAGCAGTTTGGTGCCCAACTCGTACCAAGAGACCCAGTACTTC
>TRBV12-3/TRBV12-4|TRBJ2-3|NA|NA
CASSFSGDTQYF
TGTGCCAGCAGTTTTTCGGGAGATACGCAGTATTTT
>TRBV5-1|TRBJ1-1|NA|NA
CASSLANTEAFF
TGCGCCAGCAGCTTGGCAAACACTGAAGCTTTCTTT
>TRBV11-3|TRBJ1-1|NA|NA
CASSFRNTEAFF
TGTGCCAGCAGCTTTAGGAACACTGAAGCTTTCTTT
>TRBV19|TRBJ2-6|TRBD2|NA
CASSRGVGASGANVLTF
TGTGCCAGTAGTCGGGGGGTAGGGGCCTCTGGGGCCAACGTCCTGACTTTC
>TRBV19|TRBJ1-2|TRBD1|NA
CASSRGTVYGYTF
TGTGCCAGTAGTAGGGGGACAGTCTATGGCTACACCTTC
>TRBV27|TRBJ1-1|NA|NA
CASTSGGANTEAFF
TGTGCCAGCACTTCGGGCGGGGCGAACACTGAAGCTTTCTTT